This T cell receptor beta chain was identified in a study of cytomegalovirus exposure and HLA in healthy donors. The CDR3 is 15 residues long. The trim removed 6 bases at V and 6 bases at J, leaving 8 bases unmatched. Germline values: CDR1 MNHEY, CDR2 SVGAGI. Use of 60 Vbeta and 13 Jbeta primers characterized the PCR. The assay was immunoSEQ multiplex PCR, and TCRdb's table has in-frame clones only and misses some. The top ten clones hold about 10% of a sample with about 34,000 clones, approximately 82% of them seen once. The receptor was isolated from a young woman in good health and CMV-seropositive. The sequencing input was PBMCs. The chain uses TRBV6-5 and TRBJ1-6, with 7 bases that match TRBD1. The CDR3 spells CASSPTGQPNSPLHF. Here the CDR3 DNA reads TGTGCCAGCAGCCCCACGGGACAGCCTAATTCACCCCTCCACTTT.